This T cell receptor beta chain emerged from a study of OX40 agonist ivuxolimab in advanced cancers. TCRdb's copy holds only in-frame clones and misses some; the assay was immunoSEQ multiplex PCR. The sample comprises some 45,000 clones, about 85% of which are singletons, and 5.1% rests with the top ten. The CDR3 runs 17 residues. The J segment lost 4 bases and the V segment lost 1 base, leaving 12 bases of the junction unmatched. In germline, CDR1 is GTSNPN, CDR2 SVGIG (reference sequence). Sequencing used CD4+ or CD8+ T cells sorted from blood, obtained in a trial of the OX40 agonist ivuxolimab. The sequence was obtained from an adult with an advanced solid tumor such as melanoma, head and neck, liver or kidney cancer. The V gene is TRBV30, the J gene TRBJ2-3, with 9 positions matching TRBD1. The CDR3 region is CAWSEGIGTGSADTQYF. DNA for the CDR3: TGTGCCTGGAGTGAGGGGATTGGGACAGGGTCTGCAGATACGCAGTATTTT.